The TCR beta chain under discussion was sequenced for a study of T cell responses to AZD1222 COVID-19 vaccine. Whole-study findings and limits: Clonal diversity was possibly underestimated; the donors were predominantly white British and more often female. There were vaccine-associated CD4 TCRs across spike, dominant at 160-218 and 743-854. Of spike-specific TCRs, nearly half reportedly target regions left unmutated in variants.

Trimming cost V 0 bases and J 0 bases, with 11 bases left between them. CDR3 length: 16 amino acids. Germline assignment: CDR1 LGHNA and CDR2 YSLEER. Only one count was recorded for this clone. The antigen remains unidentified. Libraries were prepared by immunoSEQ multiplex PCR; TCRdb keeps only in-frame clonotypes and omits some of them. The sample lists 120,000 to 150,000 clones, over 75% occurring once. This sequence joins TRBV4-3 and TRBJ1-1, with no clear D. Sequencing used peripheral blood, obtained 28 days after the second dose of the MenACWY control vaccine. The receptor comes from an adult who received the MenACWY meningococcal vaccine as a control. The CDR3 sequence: CASSQDPNVMNTEAFF. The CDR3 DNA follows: TGCGCCAGCAGCCAAGATCCGAACGTAATGAACACTGAAGCTTTCTTT.